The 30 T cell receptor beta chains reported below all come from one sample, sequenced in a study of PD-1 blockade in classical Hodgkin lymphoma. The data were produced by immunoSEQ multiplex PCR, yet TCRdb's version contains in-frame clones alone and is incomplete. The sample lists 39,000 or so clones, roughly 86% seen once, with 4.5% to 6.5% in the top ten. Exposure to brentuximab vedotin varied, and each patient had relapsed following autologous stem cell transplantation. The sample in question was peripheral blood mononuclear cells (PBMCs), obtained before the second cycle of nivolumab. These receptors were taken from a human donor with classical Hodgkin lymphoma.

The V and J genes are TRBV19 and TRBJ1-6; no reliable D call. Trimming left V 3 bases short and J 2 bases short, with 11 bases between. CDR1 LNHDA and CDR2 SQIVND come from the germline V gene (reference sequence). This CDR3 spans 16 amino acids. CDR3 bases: TGTGCCAGTAGTATGACGGGGATAACCTATAATTCACCCCTCCACTTT. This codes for CASSMTGITYNSPLHF.

For the CDR3, the DNA is TGTGCCAGCTCGACAGGGGAAAGCTACAATGAGCAGTTCTTC. Protein: CASSTGESYNEQFF. This chain joins TRBV5-8 and TRBJ2-1; TRBD1 aligns across 8 bases. The length of the CDR3 is 14 residues. CDR1 is SGHTS, CDR2 YDEGEE, per germline. J lost 3 bases, V lost 7 bases, and 6 bases had no gene match.

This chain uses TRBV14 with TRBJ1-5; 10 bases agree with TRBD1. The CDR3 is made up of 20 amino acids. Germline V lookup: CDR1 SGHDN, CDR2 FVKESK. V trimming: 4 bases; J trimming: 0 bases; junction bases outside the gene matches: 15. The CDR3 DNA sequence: TGTGCCAGCAGCCTTACTACCGGGACAGGGGTATCTCCTAGCAATCAGCCCCAGCATTTT. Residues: CASSLTTGTGVSPSNQPQHF.

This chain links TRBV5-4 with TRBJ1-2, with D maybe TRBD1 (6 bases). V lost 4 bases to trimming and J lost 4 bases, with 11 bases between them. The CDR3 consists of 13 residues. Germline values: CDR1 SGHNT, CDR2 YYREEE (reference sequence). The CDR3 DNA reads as TGTGCCAGCAGCCAGGACAGCGCCTATGGCTACACCTTC. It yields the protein CASSQDSAYGYTF. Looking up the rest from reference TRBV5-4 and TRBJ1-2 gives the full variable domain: ETGVTQSPTHLIKTRGQQVTLRCSSQSGHNTVSWYQQALGQGPQFIFQYYREEENGRGNFPPRFSGLQFPNYSSELNVNALELDDSALYLCASSQDSAYGYTFGSGTRLTVV.

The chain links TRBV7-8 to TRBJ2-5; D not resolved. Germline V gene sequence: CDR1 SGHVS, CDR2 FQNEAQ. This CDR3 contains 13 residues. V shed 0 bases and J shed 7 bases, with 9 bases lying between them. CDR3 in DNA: TGTGCCAGCAGCTTAGCGCCGACCGTGACCCAGTACTTC. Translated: CASSLAPTVTQYF.

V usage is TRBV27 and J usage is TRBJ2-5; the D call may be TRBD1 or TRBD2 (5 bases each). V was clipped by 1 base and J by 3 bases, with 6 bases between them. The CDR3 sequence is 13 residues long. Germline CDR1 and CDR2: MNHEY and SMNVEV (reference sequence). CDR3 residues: CASSLWGKETQYF. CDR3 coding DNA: TGTGCCAGCAGTTTATGGGGGAAAGAGACCCAGTACTTC.

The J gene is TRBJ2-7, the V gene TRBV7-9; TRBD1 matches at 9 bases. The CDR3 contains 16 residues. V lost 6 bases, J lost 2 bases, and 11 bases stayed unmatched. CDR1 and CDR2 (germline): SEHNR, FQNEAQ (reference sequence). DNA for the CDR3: TGTGCCAGCAGTCGAACCACGGGACAGGGTCCCTACGAGCAGTACTTC. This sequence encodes CASSRTTGQGPYEQYF.

The CDR3 DNA reads TGTGCCAGCAGCTTGGCACTAGCAGTGAACACCGGGGAGCTGTTTTTT. Amino acid sequence: CASSLALAVNTGELFF. The J gene is TRBJ2-2, the V gene TRBV5-6; D perhaps matches TRBD2 (6 bases). V was trimmed by 0 bases and J by 1 base, leaving 10 bases between them. The CDR3 totals 16 residues. Germline CDR1 SGHDT, CDR2 YYEEEE.

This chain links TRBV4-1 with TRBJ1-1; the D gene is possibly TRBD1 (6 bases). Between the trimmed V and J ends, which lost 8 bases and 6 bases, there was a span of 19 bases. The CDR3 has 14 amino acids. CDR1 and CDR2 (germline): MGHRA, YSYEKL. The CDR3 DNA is TGCGCCAGCGTTAAGGGGGAGGGTGTCGCTGAAGCTTTCTTT. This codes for CASVKGEGVAEAFF.

The CDR3 protein is CASSPTGKGNYGYTF. For the CDR3, the DNA is TGTGCCAGCAGTCCGACAGGGAAAGGGAACTATGGCTACACCTTC. The chain joins TRBV28 to TRBJ1-2; 7 nucleotides line up with TRBD1. The V gene end was trimmed by 5 bases and the J gene end by 2 bases; junction bases not matched to a gene: 8. Per the germline V gene, CDR1 is MDHEN and CDR2 is SYDVKM. This CDR3 contains 15 residues.

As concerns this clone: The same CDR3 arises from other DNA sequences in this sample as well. CDR3 protein: CSVVKRRGGGGLMNTEAFF. CDR3 DNA sequence: TGCAGCGTTGTAAAACGGCGCGGGGGCGGGGGGCTCATGAACACTGAAGCTTTCTTT. The chain combines TRBV29-1 with TRBJ1-1; D possibly corresponds to TRBD1 (6 bases). Deletions cut 4 bases from V and 0 bases from J, with 27 bases between. CDR1 is SQVTM, CDR2 ANQGSEA, per germline. The CDR3 totals 19 residues.

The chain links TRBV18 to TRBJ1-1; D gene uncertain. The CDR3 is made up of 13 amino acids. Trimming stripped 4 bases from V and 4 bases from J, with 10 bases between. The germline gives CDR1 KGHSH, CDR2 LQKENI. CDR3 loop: CASSRGPTTEAFF. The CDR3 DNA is TGTGCCAGCTCACGCGGGCCAACCACTGAAGCTTTCTTT.

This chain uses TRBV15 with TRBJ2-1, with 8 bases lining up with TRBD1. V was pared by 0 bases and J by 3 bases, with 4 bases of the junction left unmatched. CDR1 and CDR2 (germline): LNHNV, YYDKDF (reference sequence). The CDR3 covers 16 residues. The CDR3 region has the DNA TGTGCCACCAGCAGAGATAGGGGACAGGTCTACAATGAGCAGTTCTTC. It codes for CATSRDRGQVYNEQFF.

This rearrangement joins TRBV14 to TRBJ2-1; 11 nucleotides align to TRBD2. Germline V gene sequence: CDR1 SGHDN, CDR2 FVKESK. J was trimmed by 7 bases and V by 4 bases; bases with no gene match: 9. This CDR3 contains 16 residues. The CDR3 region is CASSRLGLAERNEQFF. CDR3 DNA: TGTGCCAGCAGCCGTTTGGGACTAGCGGAGAGGAATGAGCAGTTCTTC.

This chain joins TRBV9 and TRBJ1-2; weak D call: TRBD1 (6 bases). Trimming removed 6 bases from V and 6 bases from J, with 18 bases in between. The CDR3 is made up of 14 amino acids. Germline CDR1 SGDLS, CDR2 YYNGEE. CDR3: CASNRAGGMNGYTF. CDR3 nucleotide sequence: TGTGCCAGCAACCGAGCGGGGGGCATGAATGGCTACACCTTC.

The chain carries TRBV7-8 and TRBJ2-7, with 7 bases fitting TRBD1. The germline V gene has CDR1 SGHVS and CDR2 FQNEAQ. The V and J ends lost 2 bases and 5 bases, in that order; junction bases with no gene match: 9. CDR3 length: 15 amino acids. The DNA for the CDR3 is TGTGCCAGCAGCTTACCGACAGGGTTGGGTCACGAGCAGTACTTC. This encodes CASSLPTGLGHEQYF.

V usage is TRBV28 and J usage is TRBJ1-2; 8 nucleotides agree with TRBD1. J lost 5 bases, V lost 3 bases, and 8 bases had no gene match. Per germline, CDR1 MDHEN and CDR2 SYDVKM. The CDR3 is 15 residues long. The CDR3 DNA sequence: TGTGCCAGCAGTTTCTCCGGACAGGGAGGATATGGCTACACCTTC. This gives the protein CASSFSGQGGYGYTF.

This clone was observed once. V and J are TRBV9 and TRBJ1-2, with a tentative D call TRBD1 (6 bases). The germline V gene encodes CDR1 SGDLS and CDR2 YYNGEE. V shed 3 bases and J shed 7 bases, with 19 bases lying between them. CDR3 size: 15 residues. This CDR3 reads CASSASPSGGSGYTF. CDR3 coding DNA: TGTGCCAGCAGCGCATCCCCCTCGGGGGGCTCTGGCTACACCTTC.

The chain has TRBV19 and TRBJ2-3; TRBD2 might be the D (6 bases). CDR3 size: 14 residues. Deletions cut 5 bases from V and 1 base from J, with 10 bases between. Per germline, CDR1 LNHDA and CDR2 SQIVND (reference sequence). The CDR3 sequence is CASSSGEGTDTQYF. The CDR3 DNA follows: TGTGCCAGTAGTTCTGGGGAGGGCACAGATACGCAGTATTTT. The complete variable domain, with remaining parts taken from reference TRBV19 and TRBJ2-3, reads DGGITQSPKYLFRKEGQNVTLSCEQNLNHDAMYWYRQDPGQGLRLIYYSQIVNDFQKGDIAEGYSVSREKKESFPLTVTSAQKNPTAFYLCASSSGEGTDTQYFGPGTRLTVL.

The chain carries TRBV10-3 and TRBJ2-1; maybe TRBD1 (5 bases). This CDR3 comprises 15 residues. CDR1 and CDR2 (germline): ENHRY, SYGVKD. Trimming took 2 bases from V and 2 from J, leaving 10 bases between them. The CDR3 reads CAISEPPTAYNEQFF. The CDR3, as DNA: TGTGCCATCAGTGAGCCCCCGACAGCCTACAATGAGCAGTTCTTC.

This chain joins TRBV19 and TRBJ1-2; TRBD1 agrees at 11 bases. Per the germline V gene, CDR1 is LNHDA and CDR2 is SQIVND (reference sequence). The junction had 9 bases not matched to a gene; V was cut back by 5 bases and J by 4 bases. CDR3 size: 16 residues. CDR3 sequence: CASSARTGGAGYGYTF. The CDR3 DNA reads TGTGCCAGTAGTGCCCGGACAGGGGGCGCCGGCTATGGCTACACCTTC.

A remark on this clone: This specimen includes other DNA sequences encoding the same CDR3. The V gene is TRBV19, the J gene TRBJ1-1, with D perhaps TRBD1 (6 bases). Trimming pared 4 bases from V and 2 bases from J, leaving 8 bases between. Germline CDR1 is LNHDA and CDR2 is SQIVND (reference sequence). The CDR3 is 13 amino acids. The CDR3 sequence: CASSRTVNTEAFF. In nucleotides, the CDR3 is TGTGCCAGTAGTAGGACAGTTAACACTGAAGCTTTCTTT.

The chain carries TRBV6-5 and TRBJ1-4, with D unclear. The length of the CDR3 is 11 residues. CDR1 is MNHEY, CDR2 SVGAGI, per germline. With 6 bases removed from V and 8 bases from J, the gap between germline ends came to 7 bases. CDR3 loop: CASSRGEKLFF. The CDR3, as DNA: TGTGCCAGCAGCCGAGGGGAAAAACTGTTTTTT.

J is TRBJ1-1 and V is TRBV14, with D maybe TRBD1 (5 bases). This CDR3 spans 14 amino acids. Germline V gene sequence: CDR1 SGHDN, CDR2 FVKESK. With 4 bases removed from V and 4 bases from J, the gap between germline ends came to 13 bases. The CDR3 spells CASSRVRGTTEAFF. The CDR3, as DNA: TGTGCCAGCAGCCGGGTCCGGGGGACCACTGAAGCTTTCTTT.

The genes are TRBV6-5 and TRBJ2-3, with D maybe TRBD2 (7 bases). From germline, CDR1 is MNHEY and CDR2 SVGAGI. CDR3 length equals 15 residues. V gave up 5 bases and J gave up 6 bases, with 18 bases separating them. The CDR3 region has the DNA TGTGCCAGCAGTCCAGGGGCGGGGGCCGTCGATACGCAGTATTTT. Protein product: CASSPGAGAVDTQYF.

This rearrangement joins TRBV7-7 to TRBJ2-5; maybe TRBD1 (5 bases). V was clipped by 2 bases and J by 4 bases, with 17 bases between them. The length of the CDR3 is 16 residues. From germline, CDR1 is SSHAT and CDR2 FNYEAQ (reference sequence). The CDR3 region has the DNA TGTGCCAGCAGCTTAACCACTCCAGGTACAGGAGAGACCCAGTACTTC. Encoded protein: CASSLTTPGTGETQYF.

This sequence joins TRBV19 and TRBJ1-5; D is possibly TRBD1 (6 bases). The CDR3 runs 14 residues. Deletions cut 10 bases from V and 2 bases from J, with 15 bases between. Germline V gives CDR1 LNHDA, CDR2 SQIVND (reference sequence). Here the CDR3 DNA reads TGTGCCACCCATAACAGGGTGGGCAATCAGCCCCAGCATTTT. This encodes CATHNRVGNQPQHF.

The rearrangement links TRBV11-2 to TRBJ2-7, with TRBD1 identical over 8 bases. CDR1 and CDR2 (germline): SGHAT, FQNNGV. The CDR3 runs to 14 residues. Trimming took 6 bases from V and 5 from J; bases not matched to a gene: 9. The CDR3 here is CASRLTQGAHEQYF. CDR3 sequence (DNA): TGTGCCAGCAGACTAACCCAGGGGGCCCACGAGCAGTACTTC.

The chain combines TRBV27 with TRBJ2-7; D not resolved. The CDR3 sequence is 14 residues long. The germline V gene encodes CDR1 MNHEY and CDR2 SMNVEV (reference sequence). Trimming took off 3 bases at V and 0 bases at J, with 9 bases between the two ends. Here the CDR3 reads CASSFGGYSYEQYF. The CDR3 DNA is TGTGCCAGCAGTTTCGGCGGATACTCCTACGAGCAGTACTTC.

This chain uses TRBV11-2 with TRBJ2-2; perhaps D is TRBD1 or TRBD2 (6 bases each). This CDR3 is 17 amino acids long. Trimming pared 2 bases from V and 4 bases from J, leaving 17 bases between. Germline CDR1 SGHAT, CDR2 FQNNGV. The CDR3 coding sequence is TGTGCCAGCAGCTTACGGAGGGGGACCACAGCCACCGGGGAGCTGTTTTTT. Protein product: CASSLRRGTTATGELFF.